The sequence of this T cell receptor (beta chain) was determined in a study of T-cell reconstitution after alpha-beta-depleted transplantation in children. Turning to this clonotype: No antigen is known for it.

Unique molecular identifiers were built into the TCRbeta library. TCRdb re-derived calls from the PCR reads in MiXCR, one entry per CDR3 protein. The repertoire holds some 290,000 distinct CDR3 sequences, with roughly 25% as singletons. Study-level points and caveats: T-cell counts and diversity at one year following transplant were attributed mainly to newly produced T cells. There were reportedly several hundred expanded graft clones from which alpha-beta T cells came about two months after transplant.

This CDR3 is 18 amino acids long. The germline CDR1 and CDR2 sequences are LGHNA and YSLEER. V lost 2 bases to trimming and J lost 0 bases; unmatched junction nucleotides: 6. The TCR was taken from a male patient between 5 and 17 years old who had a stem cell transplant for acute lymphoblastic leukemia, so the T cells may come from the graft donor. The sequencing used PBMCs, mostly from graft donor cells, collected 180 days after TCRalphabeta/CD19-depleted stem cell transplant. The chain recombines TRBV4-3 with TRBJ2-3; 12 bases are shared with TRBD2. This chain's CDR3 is CASSQSPGTSGSTDTQYF. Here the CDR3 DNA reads TGCGCCAGCAGCCAATCCCCCGGGACTAGCGGGAGCACAGATACGCAGTATTTT.